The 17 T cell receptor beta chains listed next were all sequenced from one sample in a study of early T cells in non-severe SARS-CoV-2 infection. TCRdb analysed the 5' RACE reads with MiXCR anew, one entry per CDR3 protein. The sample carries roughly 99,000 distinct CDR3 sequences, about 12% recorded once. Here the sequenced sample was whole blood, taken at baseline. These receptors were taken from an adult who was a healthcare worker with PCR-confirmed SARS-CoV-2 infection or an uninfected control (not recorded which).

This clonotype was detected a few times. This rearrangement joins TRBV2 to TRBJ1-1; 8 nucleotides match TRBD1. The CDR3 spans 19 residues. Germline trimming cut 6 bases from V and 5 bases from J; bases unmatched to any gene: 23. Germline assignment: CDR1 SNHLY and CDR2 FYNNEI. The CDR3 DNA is TGTGCCAGCAGGCAGCAAGTCAAAGACAGGGGAGTATGGGAGACTGAAGCTTTCTTT. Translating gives CASRQQVKDRGVWETEAFF. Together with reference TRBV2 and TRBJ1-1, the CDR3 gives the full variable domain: EPEVTQTPSHQVTQMGQEVILRCVPISNHLYFYWYRQILGQKVEFLVSFYNNEISEKSEIFDDQFSVERPDGSNFTLKIRSTKLEDSAMYFCASRQQVKDRGVWETEAFFGQGTRLTVV.

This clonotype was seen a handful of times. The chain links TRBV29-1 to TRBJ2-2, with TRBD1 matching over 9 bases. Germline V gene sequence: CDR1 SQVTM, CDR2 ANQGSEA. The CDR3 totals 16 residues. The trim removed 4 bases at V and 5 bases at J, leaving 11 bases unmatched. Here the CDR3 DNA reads TGCAGCGTTGCAGGGGGGACAGGGTTGGTAACCGGGGAGCTGTTTTTT. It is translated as CSVAGGTGLVTGELFF.

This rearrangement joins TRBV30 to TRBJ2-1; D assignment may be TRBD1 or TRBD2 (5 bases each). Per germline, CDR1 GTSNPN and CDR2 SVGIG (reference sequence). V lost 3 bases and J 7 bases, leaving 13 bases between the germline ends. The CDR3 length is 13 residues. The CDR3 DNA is TGTGCCTGGAGGTGGGGACGTGGGAATGAGCAGTTCTTC. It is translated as CAWRWGRGNEQFF.

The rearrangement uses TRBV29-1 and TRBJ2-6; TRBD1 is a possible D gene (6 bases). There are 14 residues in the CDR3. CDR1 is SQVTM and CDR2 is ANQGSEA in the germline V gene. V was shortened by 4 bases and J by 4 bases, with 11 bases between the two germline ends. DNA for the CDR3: TGCAGCGTTGTAGGGGGTACCGGGGCCAACGTCCTGACTTTC. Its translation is CSVVGGTGANVLTF.

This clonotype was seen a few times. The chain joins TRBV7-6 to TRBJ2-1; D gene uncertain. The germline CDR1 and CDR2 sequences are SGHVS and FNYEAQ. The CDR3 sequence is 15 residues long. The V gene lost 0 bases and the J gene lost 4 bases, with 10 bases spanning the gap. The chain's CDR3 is CASSLAQARYNEQFF. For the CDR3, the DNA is TGTGCCAGCAGCTTAGCCCAGGCCCGTTACAATGAGCAGTTCTTC.

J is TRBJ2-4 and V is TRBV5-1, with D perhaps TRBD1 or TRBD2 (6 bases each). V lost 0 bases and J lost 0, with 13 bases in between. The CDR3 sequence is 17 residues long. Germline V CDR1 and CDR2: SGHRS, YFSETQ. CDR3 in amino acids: CASSLARGRGAKNIQYF. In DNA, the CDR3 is TGCGCCAGCAGCTTGGCCCGGGGGCGTGGAGCCAAAAACATTCAGTACTTC.

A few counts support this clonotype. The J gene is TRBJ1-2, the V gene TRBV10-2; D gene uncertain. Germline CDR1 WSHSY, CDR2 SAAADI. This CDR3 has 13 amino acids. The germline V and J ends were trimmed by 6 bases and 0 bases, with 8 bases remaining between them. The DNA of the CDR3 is TGCGCCAGCAGACAGTCAGCTAACTATGGCTACACCTTC. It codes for CASRQSANYGYTF.

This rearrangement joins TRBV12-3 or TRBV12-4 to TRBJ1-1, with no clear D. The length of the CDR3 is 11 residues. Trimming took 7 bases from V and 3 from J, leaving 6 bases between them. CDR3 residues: CASIQYTEAFF. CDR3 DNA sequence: TGTGCCAGCATCCAGTACACTGAAGCTTTCTTT.

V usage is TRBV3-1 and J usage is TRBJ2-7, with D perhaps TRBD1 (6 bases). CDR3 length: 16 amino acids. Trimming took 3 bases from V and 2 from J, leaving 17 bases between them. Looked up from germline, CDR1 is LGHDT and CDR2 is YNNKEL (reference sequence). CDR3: CASSQLPPWTAYEQYF. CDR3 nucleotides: TGTGCCAGCAGCCAGCTGCCTCCTTGGACAGCCTACGAGCAGTACTTC.

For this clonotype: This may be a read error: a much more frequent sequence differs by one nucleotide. CDR3 nucleotide sequence: TGTGCCACCTTTAGCTGGTCCAAGACCCAGTACTTC. Residues: CATFSWSKTQYF. The V and J genes are TRBV6-5 and TRBJ2-5; no reliable D call. Germline loops: CDR1 MNHEY, CDR2 SVGAGI. V lost 10 bases and J 6 bases, leaving 15 bases between the germline ends. This CDR3 contains 12 residues.

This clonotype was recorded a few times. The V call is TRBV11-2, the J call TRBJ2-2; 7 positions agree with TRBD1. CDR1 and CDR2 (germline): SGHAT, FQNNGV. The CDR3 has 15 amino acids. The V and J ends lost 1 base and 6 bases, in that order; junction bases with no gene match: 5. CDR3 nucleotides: TGTGCCAGCAGCTTAGGATTACAGGGGTCCGGGGAGCTGTTTTTT. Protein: CASSLGLQGSGELFF.

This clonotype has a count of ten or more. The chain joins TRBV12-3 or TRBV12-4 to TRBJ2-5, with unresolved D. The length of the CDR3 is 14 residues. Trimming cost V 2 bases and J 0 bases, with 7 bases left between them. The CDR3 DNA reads TGTGCCAGCAGTTTAATCGGAAACCAAGAGACCCAGTACTTC. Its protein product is CASSLIGNQETQYF.

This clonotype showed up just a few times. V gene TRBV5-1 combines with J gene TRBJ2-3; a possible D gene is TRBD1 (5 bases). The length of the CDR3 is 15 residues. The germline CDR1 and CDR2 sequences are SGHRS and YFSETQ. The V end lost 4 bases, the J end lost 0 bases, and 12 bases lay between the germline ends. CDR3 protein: CASSLYRQSTDTQYF. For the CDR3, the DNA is TGCGCCAGCAGCCTCTACAGGCAGAGCACAGATACGCAGTATTTT. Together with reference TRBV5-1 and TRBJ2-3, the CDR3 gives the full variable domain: KAGVTQTPRYLIKTRGQQVTLSCSPISGHRSVSWYQQTPGQGLQFLFEYFSETQRNKGNFPGRFSGRQFSNSRSEMNVSTLELGDSALYLCASSLYRQSTDTQYFGPGTRLTVL.

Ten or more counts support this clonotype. Here the CDR3 DNA reads TGTGCCACCAGTGGGAACGCCCTGGATGGCTACACCTTC. This translates into CATSGNALDGYTF. The rearrangement joins TRBV24-1 to TRBJ1-2; D unresolved. CDR3 length: 13 amino acids. The V gene's germline CDR1 is KGHDR and CDR2 SFDVKD. V lost 5 bases and J 6 bases, leaving 12 bases between the germline ends.

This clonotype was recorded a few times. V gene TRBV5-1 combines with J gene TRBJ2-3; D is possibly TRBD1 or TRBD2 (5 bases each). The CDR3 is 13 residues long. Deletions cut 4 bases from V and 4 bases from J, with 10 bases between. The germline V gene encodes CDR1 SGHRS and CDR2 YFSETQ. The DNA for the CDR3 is TGCGCCAGCAGCCTGCCGGGACCAGATACGCAGTATTTT. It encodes CASSLPGPDTQYF.

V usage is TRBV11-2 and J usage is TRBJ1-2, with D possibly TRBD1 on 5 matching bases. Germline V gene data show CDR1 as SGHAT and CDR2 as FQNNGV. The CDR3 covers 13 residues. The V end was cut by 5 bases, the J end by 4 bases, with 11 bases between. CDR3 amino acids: CASSADSLYGYTF. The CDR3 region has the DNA TGTGCCAGCAGCGCTGACAGCCTCTATGGCTACACCTTC.

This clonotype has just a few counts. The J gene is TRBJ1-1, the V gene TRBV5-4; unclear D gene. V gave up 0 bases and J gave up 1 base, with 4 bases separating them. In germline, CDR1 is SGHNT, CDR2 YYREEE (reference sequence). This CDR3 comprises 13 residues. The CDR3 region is CASSLGPNTEAFF. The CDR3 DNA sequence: TGTGCCAGCAGCTTGGGCCCGAACACTGAAGCTTTCTTT. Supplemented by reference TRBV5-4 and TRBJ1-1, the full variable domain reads ETGVTQSPTHLIKTRGQQVTLRCSSQSGHNTVSWYQQALGQGPQFIFQYYREEENGRGNFPPRFSGLQFPNYSSELNVNALELDDSALYLCASSLGPNTEAFFGQGTRLTVV.